Presented here are 6 T cell receptor beta chains from one specimen sequenced in a study of patients and donors after allogeneic stem cell transplantation. TCRdb analysed the RT-PCR reads with MiXCR anew, one entry per CDR3 protein. The sample contains approximately 200,000 distinct CDR3 sequences, roughly 13% of which appear only once. The sample taken for sequencing was blood, either unsorted or a sorted T cell fraction (not recorded which). The receptor source for this set is a human donor who was either an allogeneic HSCT recipient or a stem cell or donor lymphocyte infusion donor (not recorded which). It is not recorded whose cells these are; they may come from a transplant donor.

This clonotype was observed a handful of times. V gene TRBV14 combines with J gene TRBJ2-7; 13 bases match TRBD2. Germline V gives CDR1 SGHDN, CDR2 FVKESK. The CDR3 covers 14 residues. Trimming took 5 bases from V and 3 from J; bases not matched to a gene: 1. The CDR3 reads CASSTSGRVYEQYF. CDR3 in DNA: TGTGCCAGCAGCACTAGCGGGAGGGTCTACGAGCAGTACTTC.

In this sample, this clonotype turned up many times. The chain combines TRBV4-1 with TRBJ2-3, with unresolved D. Germline V gives CDR1 MGHRA, CDR2 YSYEKL. This CDR3 spans 15 amino acids. V dropped 0 bases and J dropped 4 bases, with 11 bases sitting between them. CDR3 DNA: TGCGCCAGCAGCCAAGATCGTGGGGTATCAGATACGCAGTATTTT. Its translation: CASSQDRGVSDTQYF.

This clonotype was seen ten or more times. This chain uses TRBV20-1 with TRBJ2-1; D possibly matches TRBD1 or TRBD2 (5 bases each). Between the trimmed V and J ends, which lost 0 bases and 10 bases, there was a span of 22 bases. CDR1 and CDR2 (germline): DFQATT, SNEGSKA (reference sequence). This CDR3 region has 16 residues. This CDR3 is CSARDVRLAGGQEQFF. CDR3 DNA sequence: TGCAGTGCTAGAGACGTTCGCCTAGCAGGAGGACAAGAGCAGTTCTTC.

In its sample, this clonotype was seen a few times. The chain carries TRBV25-1 and TRBJ1-1; perhaps TRBD1 as D (6 bases). There are 15 residues in the CDR3. CDR1 is MGHDK, CDR2 SYGVNS, per germline. V was trimmed by 4 bases and J by 4 bases, leaving 16 bases between them. CDR3 nucleotides: TGTGCCAGCAGTGGCCTAGGGGGGGCGGCCACTGAAGCTTTCTTT. Amino acids: CASSGLGGAATEAFF.

In its sample, this clonotype was seen many times. The chain uses TRBV12-3 or TRBV12-4 and TRBJ1-6; D is unresolved. The germline V and J ends were trimmed by 5 bases and 8 bases, with 7 bases remaining between them. The CDR3 is 12 residues long. The CDR3 spells CASSSSYSPLHF. In DNA form, the CDR3 reads TGTGCCAGCAGTAGCAGTTATTCACCCCTCCACTTT.

The J gene is TRBJ1-5, the V gene TRBV6-2 or TRBV6-3; no clear D. The V gene lost 2 bases and the J gene lost 6 bases, with 17 bases spanning the gap. CDR3 length: 16 residues. CDR1 MNHEY and CDR2 SVGEGT come from the germline V gene. CDR3 amino acids: CASSYRASTWGQPQHF. In nucleotides, the CDR3 is TGTGCCAGCAGTTACCGGGCGTCAACATGGGGTCAGCCCCAGCATTTT.